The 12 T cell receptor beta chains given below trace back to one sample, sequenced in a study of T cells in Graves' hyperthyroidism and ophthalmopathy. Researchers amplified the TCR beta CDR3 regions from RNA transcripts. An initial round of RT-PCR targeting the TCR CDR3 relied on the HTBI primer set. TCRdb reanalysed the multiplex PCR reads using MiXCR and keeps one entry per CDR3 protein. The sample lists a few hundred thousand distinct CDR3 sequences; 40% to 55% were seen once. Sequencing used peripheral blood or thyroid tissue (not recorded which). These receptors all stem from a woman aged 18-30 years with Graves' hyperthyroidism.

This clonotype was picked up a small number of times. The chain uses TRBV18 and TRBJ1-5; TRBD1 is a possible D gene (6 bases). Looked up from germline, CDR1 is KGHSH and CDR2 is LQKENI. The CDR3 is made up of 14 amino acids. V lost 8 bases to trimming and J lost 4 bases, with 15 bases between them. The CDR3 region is CASPRTDENQPQHF. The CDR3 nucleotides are TGTGCCAGCCCGAGGACAGACGAAAATCAGCCCCAGCATTTT.

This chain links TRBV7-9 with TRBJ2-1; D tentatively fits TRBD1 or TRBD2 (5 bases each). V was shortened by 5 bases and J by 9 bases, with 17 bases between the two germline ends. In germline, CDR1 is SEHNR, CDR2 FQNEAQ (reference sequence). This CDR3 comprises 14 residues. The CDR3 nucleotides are TGTGCCAGCAGCGCCGGGACCGCCCGGCTTGAGCAGTTCTTC. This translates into CASSAGTARLEQFF.

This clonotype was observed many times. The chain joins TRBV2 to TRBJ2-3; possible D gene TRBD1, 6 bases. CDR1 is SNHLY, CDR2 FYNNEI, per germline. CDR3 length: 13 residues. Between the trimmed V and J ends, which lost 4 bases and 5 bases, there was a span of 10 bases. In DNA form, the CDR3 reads TGTGCCAGCAGTGTTACAGGGTTAGATACGCAGTATTTT. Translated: CASSVTGLDTQYF.

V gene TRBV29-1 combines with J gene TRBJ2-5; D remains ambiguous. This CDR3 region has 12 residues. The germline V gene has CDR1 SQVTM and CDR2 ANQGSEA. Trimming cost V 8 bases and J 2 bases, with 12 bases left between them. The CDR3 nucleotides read TGCAGCATCCTGAAGGGTCAAGAGACCCAGTACTTC. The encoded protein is CSILKGQETQYF.

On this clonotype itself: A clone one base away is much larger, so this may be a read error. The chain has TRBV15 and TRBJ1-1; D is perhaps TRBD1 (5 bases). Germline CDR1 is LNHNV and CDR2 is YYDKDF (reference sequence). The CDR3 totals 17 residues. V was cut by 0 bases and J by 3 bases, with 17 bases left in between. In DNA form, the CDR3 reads TGTGCCACCAGCAGAGATCGGTTCGCAGGGTTGGACACTGAAGCTTTCTTT. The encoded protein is CATSRDRFAGLDTEAFF.

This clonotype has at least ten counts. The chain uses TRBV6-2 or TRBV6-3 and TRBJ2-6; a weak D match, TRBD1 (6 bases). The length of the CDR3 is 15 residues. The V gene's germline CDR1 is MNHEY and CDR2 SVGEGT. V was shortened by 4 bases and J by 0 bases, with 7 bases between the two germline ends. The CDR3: CASSWDNSGANVLTF. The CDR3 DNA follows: TGTGCCAGCAGTTGGGACAACTCTGGGGCCAACGTCCTGACTTTC.

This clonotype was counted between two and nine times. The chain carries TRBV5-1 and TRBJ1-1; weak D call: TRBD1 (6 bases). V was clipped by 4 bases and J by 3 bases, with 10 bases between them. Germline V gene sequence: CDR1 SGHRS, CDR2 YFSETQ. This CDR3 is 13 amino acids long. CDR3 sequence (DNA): TGCGCCAGCAGCCAACAGGGTTACACTGAAGCTTTCTTT. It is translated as CASSQQGYTEAFF.

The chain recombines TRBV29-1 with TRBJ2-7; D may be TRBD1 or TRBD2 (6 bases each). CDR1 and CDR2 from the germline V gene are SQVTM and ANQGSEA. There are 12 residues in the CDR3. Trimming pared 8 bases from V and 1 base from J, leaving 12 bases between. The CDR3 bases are TGCAGCTTGCGGGACACTTCCTACGAGCAGTACTTC. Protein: CSLRDTSYEQYF.

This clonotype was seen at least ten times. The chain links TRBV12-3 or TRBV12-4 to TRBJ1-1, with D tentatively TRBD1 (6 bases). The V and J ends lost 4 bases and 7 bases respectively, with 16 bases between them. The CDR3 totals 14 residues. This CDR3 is CASSSNVKGDEAFF. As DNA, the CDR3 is TGTGCCAGCAGTTCGAACGTCAAGGGGGATGAAGCTTTCTTT.

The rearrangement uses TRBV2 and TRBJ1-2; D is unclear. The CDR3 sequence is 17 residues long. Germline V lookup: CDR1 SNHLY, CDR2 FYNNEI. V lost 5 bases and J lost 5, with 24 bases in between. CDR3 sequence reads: CASSSPRHDGVIYGYTF. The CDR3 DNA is TGTGCCAGCAGTTCCCCCCGCCACGATGGGGTTATATATGGCTACACCTTC.

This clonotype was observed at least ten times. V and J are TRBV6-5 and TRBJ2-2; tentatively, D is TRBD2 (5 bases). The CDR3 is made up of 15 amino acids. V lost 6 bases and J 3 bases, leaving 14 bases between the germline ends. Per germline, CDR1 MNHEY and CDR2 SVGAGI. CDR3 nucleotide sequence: TGTGCCAGCAGGAAGGGTGGGAGATACACCGGGGAGCTGTTTTTT. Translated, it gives CASRKGGRYTGELFF.

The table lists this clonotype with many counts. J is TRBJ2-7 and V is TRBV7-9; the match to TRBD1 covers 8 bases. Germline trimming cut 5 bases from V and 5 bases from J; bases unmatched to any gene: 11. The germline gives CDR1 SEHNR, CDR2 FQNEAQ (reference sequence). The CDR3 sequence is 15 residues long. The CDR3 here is CASSPPGTGIHEQYF. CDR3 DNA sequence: TGTGCCAGCAGCCCCCCGGGGACAGGTATACACGAGCAGTACTTC. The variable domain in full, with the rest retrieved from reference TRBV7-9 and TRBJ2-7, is DTGVSQNPRHKITKRGQNVTFRCDPISEHNRLYWYRQTLGQGPEFLTYFQNEAQLEKSRLLSDRFSAERPKGSFSTLEIQRTEQGDSAMYLCASSPPGTGIHEQYFGPGTRLTVT.